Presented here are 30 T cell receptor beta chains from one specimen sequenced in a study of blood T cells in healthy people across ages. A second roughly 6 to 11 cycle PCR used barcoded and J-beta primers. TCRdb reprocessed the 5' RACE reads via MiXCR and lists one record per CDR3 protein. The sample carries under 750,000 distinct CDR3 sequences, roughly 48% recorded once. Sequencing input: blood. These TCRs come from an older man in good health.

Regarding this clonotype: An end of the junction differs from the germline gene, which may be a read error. CDR3 protein: CVSSLSGTSADTQYF. CDR3 coding DNA: TGCGTCAGCAGCTTATCAGGGACTAGCGCAGATACGCAGTATTTT. This chain joins TRBV5-1 and TRBJ2-3, with 10 positions matching TRBD2. The germline V gene encodes CDR1 SGHRS and CDR2 YFSETQ. The CDR3 contains 15 residues.

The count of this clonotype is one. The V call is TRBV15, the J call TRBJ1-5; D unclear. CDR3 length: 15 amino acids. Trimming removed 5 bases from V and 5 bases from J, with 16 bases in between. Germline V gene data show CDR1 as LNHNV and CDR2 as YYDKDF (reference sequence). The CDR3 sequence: CATSSPRTVDQPQHF. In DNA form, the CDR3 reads TGTGCCACCAGCTCCCCACGGACCGTTGATCAGCCCCAGCATTTT.

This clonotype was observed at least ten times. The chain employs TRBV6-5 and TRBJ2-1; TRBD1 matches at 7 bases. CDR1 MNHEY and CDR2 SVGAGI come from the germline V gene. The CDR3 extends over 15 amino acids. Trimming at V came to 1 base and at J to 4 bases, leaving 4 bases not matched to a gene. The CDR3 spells CASSYLGTAYNEQFF. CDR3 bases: TGTGCCAGCAGTTACTTAGGGACAGCATACAATGAGCAGTTCTTC.

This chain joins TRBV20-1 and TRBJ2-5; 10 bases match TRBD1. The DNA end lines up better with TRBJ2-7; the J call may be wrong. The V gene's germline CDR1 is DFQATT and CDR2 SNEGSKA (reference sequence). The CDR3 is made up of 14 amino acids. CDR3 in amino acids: CSARHGDRGYEQYF. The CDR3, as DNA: TGCAGTGCTAGGCACGGGGACAGGGGCTACGAGCAGTACTTC.

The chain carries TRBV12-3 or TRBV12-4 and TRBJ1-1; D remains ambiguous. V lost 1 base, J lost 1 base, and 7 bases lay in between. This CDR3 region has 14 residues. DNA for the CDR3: TGTGCCAGCAGTTTAGGGCCGCAGAACACTGAAGCTTTCTTT. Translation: CASSLGPQNTEAFF.

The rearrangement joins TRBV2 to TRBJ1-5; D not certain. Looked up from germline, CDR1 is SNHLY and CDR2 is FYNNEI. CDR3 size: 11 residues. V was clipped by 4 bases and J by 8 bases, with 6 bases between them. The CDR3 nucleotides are TGTGCCAGCAGTGTTCGGGAGCCCCAGCATTTT. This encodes CASSVREPQHF.

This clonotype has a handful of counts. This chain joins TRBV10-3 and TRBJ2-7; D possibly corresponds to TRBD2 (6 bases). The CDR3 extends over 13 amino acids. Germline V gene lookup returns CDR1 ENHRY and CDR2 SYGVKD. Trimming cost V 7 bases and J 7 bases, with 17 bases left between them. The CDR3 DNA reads TGTGCCATCAACGCCGGGGATGGGGGGGAGCAGTACTTC. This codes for CAINAGDGGEQYF.

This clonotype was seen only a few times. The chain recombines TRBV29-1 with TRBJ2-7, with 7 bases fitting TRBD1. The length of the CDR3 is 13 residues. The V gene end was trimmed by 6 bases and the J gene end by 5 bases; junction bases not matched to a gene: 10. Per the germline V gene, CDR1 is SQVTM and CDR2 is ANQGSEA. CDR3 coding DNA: TGCAGCGTGCGACGGGACAGTAAAGACGAGCAGTACTTC. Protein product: CSVRRDSKDEQYF.

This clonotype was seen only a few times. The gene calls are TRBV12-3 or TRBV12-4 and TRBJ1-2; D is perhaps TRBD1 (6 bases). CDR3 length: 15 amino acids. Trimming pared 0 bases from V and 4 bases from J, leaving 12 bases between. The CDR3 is CASSLAQGSLYGYTF. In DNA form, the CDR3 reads TGTGCCAGCAGTTTAGCGCAGGGGAGCCTCTATGGCTACACCTTC.

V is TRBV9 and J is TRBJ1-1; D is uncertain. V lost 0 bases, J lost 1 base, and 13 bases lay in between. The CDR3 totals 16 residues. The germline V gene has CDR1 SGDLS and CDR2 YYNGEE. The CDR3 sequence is CASSVGVRYENTEAFF. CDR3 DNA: TGTGCCAGCAGCGTAGGAGTCCGGTATGAGAACACTGAAGCTTTCTTT.

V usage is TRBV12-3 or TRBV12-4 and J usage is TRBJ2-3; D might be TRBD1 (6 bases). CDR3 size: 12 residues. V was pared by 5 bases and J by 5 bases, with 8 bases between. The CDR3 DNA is TGTGCCAGCAGTCAGGGGCTAGATACGCAGTATTTT. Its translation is CASSQGLDTQYF.

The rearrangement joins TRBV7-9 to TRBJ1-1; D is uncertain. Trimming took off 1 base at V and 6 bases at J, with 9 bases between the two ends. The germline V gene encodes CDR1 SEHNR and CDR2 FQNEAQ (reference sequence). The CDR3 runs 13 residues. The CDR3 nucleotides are TGTGCCAGCAGCTTAGGATCTTTCTCTGAAGCTTTCTTT. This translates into CASSLGSFSEAFF.

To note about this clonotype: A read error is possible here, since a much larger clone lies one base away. The CDR3 reads CATSDILTTDTQYF. The CDR3 DNA reads TGTGCCACCAGTGATATCCTAACCACAGATACGCAGTATTTT. The chain employs TRBV24-1 and TRBJ2-3; D is uncertain. The CDR3 length is 14 residues. V was pared by 3 bases and J by 2 bases, with 8 bases between. Germline CDR1 KGHDR, CDR2 SFDVKD.

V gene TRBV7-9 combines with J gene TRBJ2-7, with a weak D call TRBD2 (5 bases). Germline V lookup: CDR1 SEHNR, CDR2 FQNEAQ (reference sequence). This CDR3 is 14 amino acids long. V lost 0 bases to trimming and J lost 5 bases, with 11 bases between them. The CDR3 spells CASSLAHSSDEQYF. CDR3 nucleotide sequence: TGTGCCAGCAGCTTAGCGCACAGTAGCGACGAGCAGTACTTC.

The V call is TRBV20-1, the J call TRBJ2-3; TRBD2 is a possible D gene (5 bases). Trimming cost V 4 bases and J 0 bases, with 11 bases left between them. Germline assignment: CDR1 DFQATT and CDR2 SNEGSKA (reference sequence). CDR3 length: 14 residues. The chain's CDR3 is CSANAEASTDTQYF. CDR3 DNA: TGCAGTGCTAATGCGGAGGCTAGCACAGATACGCAGTATTTT.

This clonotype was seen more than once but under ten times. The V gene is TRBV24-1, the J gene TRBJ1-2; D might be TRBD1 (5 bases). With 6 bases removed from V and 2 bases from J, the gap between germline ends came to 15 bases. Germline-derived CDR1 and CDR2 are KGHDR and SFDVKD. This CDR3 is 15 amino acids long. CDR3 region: CATSSGATSNYGYTF. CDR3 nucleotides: TGTGCCACCAGTTCCGGGGCCACATCGAACTATGGCTACACCTTC.

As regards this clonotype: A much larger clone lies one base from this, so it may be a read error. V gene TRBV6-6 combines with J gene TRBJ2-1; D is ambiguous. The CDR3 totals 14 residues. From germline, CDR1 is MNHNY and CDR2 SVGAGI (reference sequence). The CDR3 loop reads CASSYLAEPGERFF. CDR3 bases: TGTGCCAGCAGTTACCTTGCCGAGCCAGGTGAGCGGTTCTTC.

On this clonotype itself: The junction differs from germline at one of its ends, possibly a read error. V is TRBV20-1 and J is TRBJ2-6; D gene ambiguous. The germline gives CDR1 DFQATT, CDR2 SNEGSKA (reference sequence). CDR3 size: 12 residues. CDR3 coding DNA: TGCGGTGCTAGAGCTGGGGCCAACGTCCTGACTTTC. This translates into CGARAGANVLTF.

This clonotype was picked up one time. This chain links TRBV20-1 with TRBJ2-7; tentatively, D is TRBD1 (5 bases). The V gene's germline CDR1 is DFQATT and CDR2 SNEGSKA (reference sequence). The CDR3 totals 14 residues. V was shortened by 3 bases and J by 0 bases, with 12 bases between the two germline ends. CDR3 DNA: TGCAGTGCTAGCGACAGTGTGAGCTCCTACGAGCAGTACTTC. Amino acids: CSASDSVSSYEQYF.

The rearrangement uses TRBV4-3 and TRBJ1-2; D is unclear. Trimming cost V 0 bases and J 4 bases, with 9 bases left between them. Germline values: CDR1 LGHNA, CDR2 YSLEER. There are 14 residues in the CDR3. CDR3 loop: CASSQEGHSYGYTF. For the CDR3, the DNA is TGCGCCAGCAGCCAAGAAGGGCACAGCTATGGCTACACCTTC.

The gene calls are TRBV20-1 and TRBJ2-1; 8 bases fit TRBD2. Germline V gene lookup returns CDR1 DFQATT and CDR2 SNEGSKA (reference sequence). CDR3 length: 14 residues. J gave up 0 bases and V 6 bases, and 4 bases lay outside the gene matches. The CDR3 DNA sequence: TGCAGTGCCCCCGGGAGGGTCTCCTACAATGAGCAGTTCTTC. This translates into CSAPGRVSYNEQFF.

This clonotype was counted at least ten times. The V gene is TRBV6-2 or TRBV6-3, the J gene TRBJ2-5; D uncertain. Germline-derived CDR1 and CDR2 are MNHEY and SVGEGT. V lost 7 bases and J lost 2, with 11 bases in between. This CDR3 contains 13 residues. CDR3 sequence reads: CASIQRPQETQYF. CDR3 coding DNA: TGTGCCAGCATCCAAAGGCCGCAAGAGACCCAGTACTTC.

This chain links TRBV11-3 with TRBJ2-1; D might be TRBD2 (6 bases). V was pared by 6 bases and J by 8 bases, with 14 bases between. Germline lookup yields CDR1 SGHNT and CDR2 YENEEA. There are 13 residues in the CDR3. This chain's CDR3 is CASSPNGGYEQFF. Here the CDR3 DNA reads TGTGCCAGCAGTCCAAATGGGGGGTATGAGCAGTTCTTC.

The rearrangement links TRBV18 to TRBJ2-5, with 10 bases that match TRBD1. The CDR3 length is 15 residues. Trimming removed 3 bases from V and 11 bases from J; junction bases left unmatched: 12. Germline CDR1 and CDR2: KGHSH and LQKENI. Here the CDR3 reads CASSPSGQGTREQYF. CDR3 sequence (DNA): TGTGCCAGCTCACCCTCGGGACAGGGGACGCGGGAGCAGTACTTC.

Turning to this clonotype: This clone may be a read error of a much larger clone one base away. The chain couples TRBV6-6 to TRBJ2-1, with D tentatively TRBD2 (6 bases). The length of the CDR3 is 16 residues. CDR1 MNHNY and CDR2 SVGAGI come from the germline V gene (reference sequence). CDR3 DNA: TGTGCCAGCGTCCGATCGAGAGGGGACTCCTACAGTGAGCAGTTCTTC. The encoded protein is CASVRSRGDSYSEQFF.

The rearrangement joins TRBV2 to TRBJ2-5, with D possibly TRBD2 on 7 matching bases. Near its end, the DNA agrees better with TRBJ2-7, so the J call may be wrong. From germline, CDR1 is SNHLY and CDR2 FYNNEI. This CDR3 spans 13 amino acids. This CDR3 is CASKGGYFYEQYF. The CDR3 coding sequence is TGTGCCAGCAAGGGGGGGTACTTCTACGAGCAGTACTTC.

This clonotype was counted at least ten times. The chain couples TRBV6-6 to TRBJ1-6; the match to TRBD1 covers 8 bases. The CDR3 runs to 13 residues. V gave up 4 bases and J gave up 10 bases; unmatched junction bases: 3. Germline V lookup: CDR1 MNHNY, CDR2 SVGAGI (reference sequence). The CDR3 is CASSLQGESPLHF. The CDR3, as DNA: TGTGCCAGCAGTTTACAGGGGGAATCACCCCTCCACTTT.

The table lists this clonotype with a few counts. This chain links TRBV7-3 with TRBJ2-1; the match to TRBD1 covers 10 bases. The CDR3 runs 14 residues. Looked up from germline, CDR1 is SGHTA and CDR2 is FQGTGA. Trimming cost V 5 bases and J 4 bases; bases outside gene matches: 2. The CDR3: CASSAGQGYNEQFF. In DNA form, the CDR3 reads TGTGCCAGCAGCGCGGGACAGGGGTACAATGAGCAGTTCTTC.

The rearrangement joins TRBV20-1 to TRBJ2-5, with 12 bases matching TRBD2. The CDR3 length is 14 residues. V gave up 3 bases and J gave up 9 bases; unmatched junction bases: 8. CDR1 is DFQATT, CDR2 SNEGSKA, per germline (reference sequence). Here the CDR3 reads CSASSLAGGSAQYF. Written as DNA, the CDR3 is TGCAGTGCTAGTTCGCTAGCGGGGGGGAGTGCCCAGTACTTC.

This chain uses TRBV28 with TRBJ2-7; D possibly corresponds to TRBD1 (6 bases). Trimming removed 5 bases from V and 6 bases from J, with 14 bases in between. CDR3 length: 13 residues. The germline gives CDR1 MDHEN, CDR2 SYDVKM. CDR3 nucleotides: TGTGCCAGCAGTCCTCGACAGGCGGGCGAGCAGTACTTC. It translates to CASSPRQAGEQYF.